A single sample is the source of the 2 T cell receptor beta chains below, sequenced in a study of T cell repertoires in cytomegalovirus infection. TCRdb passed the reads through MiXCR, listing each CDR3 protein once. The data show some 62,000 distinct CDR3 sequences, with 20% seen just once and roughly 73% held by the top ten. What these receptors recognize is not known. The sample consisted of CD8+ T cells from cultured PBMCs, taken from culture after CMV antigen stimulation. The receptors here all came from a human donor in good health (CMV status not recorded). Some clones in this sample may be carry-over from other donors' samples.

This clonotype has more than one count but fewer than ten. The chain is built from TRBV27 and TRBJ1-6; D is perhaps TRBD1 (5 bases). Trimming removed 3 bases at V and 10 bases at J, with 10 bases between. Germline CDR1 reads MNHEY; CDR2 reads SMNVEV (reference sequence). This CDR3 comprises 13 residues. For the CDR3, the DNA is TGTGCCAGCAGTTTTGGGGGTGCCTCACCCCTCCACTTT. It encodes CASSFGGASPLHF.

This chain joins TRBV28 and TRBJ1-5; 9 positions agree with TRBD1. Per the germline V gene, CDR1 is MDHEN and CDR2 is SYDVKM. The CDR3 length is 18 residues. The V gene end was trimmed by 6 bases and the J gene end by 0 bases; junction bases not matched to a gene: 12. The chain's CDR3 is CASSRSGTGFYSNQPQHF. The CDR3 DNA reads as TGTGCCAGCAGCCGGAGCGGGACAGGGTTTTATAGCAATCAGCCCCAGCATTTT.